What follows are 23 T cell receptor beta chains derived from one specimen sequenced in a study of cytomegalovirus exposure and HLA in healthy donors. Repertoires were generated with immunoSEQ multiplex PCR, while TCRdb's copy carries only in-frame clones and drops some. The data hold approximately 300,000 clones, with about nine tenths observed a single time. The sample consisted of PBMCs. These receptors all stem from a woman aged 18-35 years in good health and CMV-seronegative.

The rearrangement uses TRBV28 and TRBJ1-5; D gene unclear. In germline, CDR1 is MDHEN, CDR2 SYDVKM. V lost 3 bases and J 8 bases, leaving 2 bases between the germline ends. The CDR3 has 10 amino acids. CDR3 DNA: TGTGCCAGCAGTTTCGAGCCCCAGCATTTT. Translated, it gives CASSFEPQHF.

The chain combines TRBV4-1 with TRBJ2-5, with D perhaps TRBD2 (6 bases). The V end lost 0 bases, the J end lost 2 bases, and 16 bases lay between the germline ends. This CDR3 contains 17 residues. Germline V CDR1 and CDR2: MGHRA, YSYEKL. The CDR3 nucleotides are TGCGCCAGCAGCCAAGAACGAGGGCGGGGCACGCAAGAGACCCAGTACTTC. It specifies CASSQERGRGTQETQYF.

A word on this clone: One end of the junction varies from germline; a read error may be responsible. The chain couples TRBV6-5 to TRBJ2-1, with a possible D match to TRBD2 (6 bases). The CDR3 extends over 12 amino acids. The germline V gene has CDR1 MNHEY and CDR2 SVGAGI. The CDR3 region is CASSLETSRLIF. The CDR3, as DNA: TGTGCCAGCAGTTTAGAGACTAGTCGATTGATCTTC.

V and J are TRBV7-3 and TRBJ2-1, with TRBD1 identical over 9 bases. The V segment lost 6 bases and the J segment 7 bases; nucleotides outside the gene matches: 10. Germline values: CDR1 SGHTA, CDR2 FQGTGA. The length of the CDR3 is 15 residues. CDR3 amino acids: CASRLPGQGGNEQFF. The CDR3, as DNA: TGTGCCAGCAGGTTGCCGGGACAGGGAGGGAATGAGCAGTTCTTC.

This rearrangement joins TRBV18 to TRBJ1-1; 8 bases are a match to TRBD1. The CDR3 extends over 16 amino acids. The germline V gene encodes CDR1 KGHSH and CDR2 LQKENI. The junction had 8 bases not matched to a gene; V was cut back by 4 bases and J by 1 base. CDR3 nucleotide sequence: TGTGCCAGCTCACAATCCCAAGGACAGGGGAACACTGAAGCTTTCTTT. Protein product: CASSQSQGQGNTEAFF.

The chain couples TRBV27 to TRBJ2-7; 7 nucleotides agree with TRBD2. Germline V gene sequence: CDR1 MNHEY, CDR2 SMNVEV (reference sequence). The CDR3 length is 16 residues. J gave up 3 bases and V 3 bases, and 11 bases lay outside the gene matches. CDR3 sequence reads: CASSFGPGTTYYEQYF. The CDR3 DNA reads as TGTGCCAGCAGTTTCGGTCCCGGGACTACATACTACGAGCAGTACTTC.

The J gene is TRBJ1-5, the V gene TRBV29-1, with 8 bases identical to TRBD1. Germline V CDR1 and CDR2: SQVTM, ANQGSEA. This CDR3 spans 13 amino acids. The trim removed 4 bases at V and 2 bases at J, leaving 1 base unmatched. DNA of the CDR3: TGCAGCGTTGCGGGACAGGGCAATCAGCCCCAGCATTTT. Translated: CSVAGQGNQPQHF.

The CDR3 DNA follows: TGTGCCAGCAGCCCACCAGCGGGAGACACTATCGGGAATGAGCAGTTCTTC. As protein: CASSPPAGDTIGNEQFF. The V call is TRBV13, the J call TRBJ2-1; TRBD2 matches at 8 bases. Germline CDR1 reads PRHDT; CDR2 reads FYEKMQ (reference sequence). The V segment lost 5 bases and the J segment 7 bases; nucleotides outside the gene matches: 16. This CDR3 is built from 17 residues. Filled out from reference TRBV13 and TRBJ2-1, the complete variable domain reads AAGVIQSPRHLIKEKRETATLKCYPIPRHDTVYWYQQGPGQDPQFLISFYEKMQSDKGSIPDRFSAQQFSDYHSELNMSSLELGDSALYFCASSPPAGDTIGNEQFFGPGTRLTVL.

The chain has TRBV2 and TRBJ2-7; 9 nucleotides align to TRBD2. The germline gives CDR1 SNHLY, CDR2 FYNNEI. V shed 7 bases and J 3 bases; nucleotides not matched to a gene: 7. This CDR3 comprises 14 residues. The CDR3 region has the DNA TGTGCCAGCACTACGACTAGCGGCCGCTACGAGCAGTACTTC. Protein sequence: CASTTTSGRYEQYF.

The chain joins TRBV2 to TRBJ2-7, with a tentative D call TRBD2 (6 bases). This CDR3 is built from 12 residues. Per the germline V gene, CDR1 is SNHLY and CDR2 is FYNNEI. V dropped 6 bases and J dropped 6 bases, with 12 bases sitting between them. CDR3 DNA sequence: TGTGCCAGCAGACTCGGACTACCCGAGCAGTACTTC. This codes for CASRLGLPEQYF.

The chain has TRBV19 and TRBJ2-5; 8 bases align to TRBD1. Germline loops: CDR1 LNHDA, CDR2 SQIVND (reference sequence). The CDR3 has 14 amino acids. V was clipped by 1 base and J by 5 bases; unmatched bases: 3. The CDR3 nucleotides are TGTGCCAGTAGTATAGCAGGGGGCCGTGAGACCCAGTACTTC. This translates into CASSIAGGRETQYF.

The chain recombines TRBV5-1 with TRBJ2-7; 7 bases align to TRBD2. V lost 4 bases, J lost 3 bases, and 28 bases stayed unmatched. The germline V gene has CDR1 SGHRS and CDR2 YFSETQ. This CDR3 region has 21 residues. Written as DNA, the CDR3 is TGCGCCAGCAGCCTGTCCGAACCTTTATCCGGTCTCTTAGCGGGCAACTACGAGCAGTACTTC. Encoded protein: CASSLSEPLSGLLAGNYEQYF.

This clone was picked up a small number of times. The CDR3 sequence: CAPPDGTGDDGYTF. The CDR3 bases are TGTGCCCCACCGGACGGGACAGGGGACGATGGCTACACCTTC. This chain links TRBV30 with TRBJ1-2; 10 positions agree with TRBD1. Germline CDR1 GTSNPN, CDR2 SVGIG (reference sequence). V shed 8 bases and J 6 bases; nucleotides not matched to a gene: 12. CDR3 size: 14 residues.

The genes are TRBV6-5 and TRBJ2-7; 7 nucleotides align to TRBD2. The CDR3 spans 16 residues. Germline V CDR1 and CDR2: MNHEY, SVGAGI. J was trimmed by 3 bases and V by 3 bases; bases with no gene match: 11. The CDR3 DNA is TGTGCCAGCAGTTATAGCGGGCCATATAACGACTACGAGCAGTACTTC. Translated, it gives CASSYSGPYNDYEQYF.

This chain uses TRBV28 with TRBJ2-7, with 8 bases identical to TRBD1. Looked up from germline, CDR1 is MDHEN and CDR2 is SYDVKM. Trimming took 6 bases from V and 2 from J; bases not matched to a gene: 9. CDR3 length: 15 amino acids. CDR3 protein: CASSTMGQATYEQYF. In nucleotides, the CDR3 is TGTGCCAGCAGCACAATGGGACAGGCGACCTACGAGCAGTACTTC.

DNA for the CDR3: TGTGCCAGTAGTATGAAGAGGCAGGGGGTATCCACGTACGAGCAGTACTTC. Amino acids: CASSMKRQGVSTYEQYF. The gene calls are TRBV19 and TRBJ2-7, with 7 bases identical to TRBD1. The CDR3 extends over 17 amino acids. The V gene's germline CDR1 is LNHDA and CDR2 SQIVND (reference sequence). The ends lost 3 bases at V and 4 bases at J; junction bases unmatched: 15.

A few counts support this clone. The chain combines TRBV6-1 with TRBJ2-2; D perhaps matches TRBD2 (6 bases). The germline V gene encodes CDR1 MNHNS and CDR2 SASEGT. V was shortened by 8 bases and J by 6 bases, with 13 bases between the two germline ends. The CDR3 has 13 amino acids. The CDR3 DNA follows: TGTGCCAGCTGTCCCAGGGAGGCCGGGGAGCTGTTTTTT. As protein: CASCPREAGELFF.

The V gene is TRBV29-1, the J gene TRBJ2-7; 11 nucleotides line up with TRBD2. This CDR3 has 13 residues. Germline values: CDR1 SQVTM, CDR2 ANQGSEA. Trimming took 8 bases from V and 4 from J; bases not matched to a gene: 7. DNA for the CDR3: TGCAGCTACCTAGGGACTAGCGGATACGAGCAGTACTTC. Translating it yields CSYLGTSGYEQYF.

This clone was found once. The chain employs TRBV20-1 and TRBJ1-2; D is unresolved. The CDR3 covers 10 residues. Trimming took 6 bases from V and 7 from J, leaving 9 bases between them. The germline CDR1 and CDR2 sequences are DFQATT and SNEGSKA (reference sequence). The chain's CDR3 is CSAAPGGYTF. In nucleotides, the CDR3 is TGCAGTGCAGCCCCGGGTGGCTACACCTTC.

The rearrangement uses TRBV4-3 and TRBJ1-5; D is perhaps TRBD1 (5 bases). The CDR3 spans 14 residues. V lost 1 base and J lost 5, with 9 bases in between. The germline gives CDR1 LGHNA, CDR2 YSLEER. CDR3 region: CASSQGRQYQPQHF. CDR3 DNA: TGCGCCAGCAGCCAAGGAAGACAGTATCAGCCCCAGCATTTT.

This chain uses TRBV7-3 with TRBJ2-3; D is ambiguous. V lost 5 bases and J lost 2, with 8 bases in between. In germline, CDR1 is SGHTA, CDR2 FQGTGA. This CDR3 has 13 amino acids. This CDR3 reads CASSPRYTDTQYF. The CDR3 DNA reads as TGTGCCAGCAGCCCCCGCTACACAGATACGCAGTATTTT.

CDR3: CSVGGHYRGYTF. CDR3 nucleotide sequence: TGCAGCGTTGGAGGGCACTATCGGGGCTACACCTTC. The chain employs TRBV29-1 and TRBJ1-2; no definite D call. This CDR3 contains 12 residues. The germline gives CDR1 SQVTM, CDR2 ANQGSEA. V was shortened by 4 bases and J by 8 bases, with 14 bases between the two germline ends. The full variable domain, in which reference TRBV29-1 and TRBJ1-2 provide the parts outside the CDR3, is SAVISQKPSRDICQRGTSLTIQCQVDSQVTMMFWYRQQPGQSLTLIATANQGSEATYESGFVIDKFPISRPNLTFSTLTVSNMSPEDSSIYLCSVGGHYRGYTFGSGTRLTVV.

This chain links TRBV4-3 with TRBJ2-1, with 11 bases that match TRBD2. CDR1 LGHNA and CDR2 YSLEER come from the germline V gene. This CDR3 is 18 amino acids long. V shed 2 bases and J 2 bases; nucleotides not matched to a gene: 8. This chain's CDR3 is CASSQILAGDETYNEQFF. CDR3 sequence (DNA): TGCGCCAGCAGCCAAATACTAGCGGGAGATGAGACCTACAATGAGCAGTTCTTC.